The clone carrying this T cell receptor beta chain was seen only once. The data were obtained in a study of shared clonotypes between healthy human individuals. Assay: immunoSEQ multiplex PCR; the TCRdb copy retains only in-frame clones and omits some. The sample contains 1,400,000 or so clones, about 98.5% of which appear only once. Germline CDR1 is KGHSH and CDR2 is LQKENI. V shed 5 bases and J 2 bases; nucleotides not matched to a gene: 12. The CDR3 contains 20 residues. Material for sequencing was naive CD4+ T cells sorted from blood. Specified subset: CD45RA+ positively selected. The sequence came from a man aged 25 to 45 in good health. V usage is TRBV18 and J usage is TRBJ2-2; 15 nucleotides line up with TRBD2. CDR3: CASSETRTSGRDDNTGELFF. CDR3 nucleotides: TGTGCCAGCTCAGAGACTAGGACTAGCGGGAGGGACGACAACACCGGGGAGCTGTTTTTT.